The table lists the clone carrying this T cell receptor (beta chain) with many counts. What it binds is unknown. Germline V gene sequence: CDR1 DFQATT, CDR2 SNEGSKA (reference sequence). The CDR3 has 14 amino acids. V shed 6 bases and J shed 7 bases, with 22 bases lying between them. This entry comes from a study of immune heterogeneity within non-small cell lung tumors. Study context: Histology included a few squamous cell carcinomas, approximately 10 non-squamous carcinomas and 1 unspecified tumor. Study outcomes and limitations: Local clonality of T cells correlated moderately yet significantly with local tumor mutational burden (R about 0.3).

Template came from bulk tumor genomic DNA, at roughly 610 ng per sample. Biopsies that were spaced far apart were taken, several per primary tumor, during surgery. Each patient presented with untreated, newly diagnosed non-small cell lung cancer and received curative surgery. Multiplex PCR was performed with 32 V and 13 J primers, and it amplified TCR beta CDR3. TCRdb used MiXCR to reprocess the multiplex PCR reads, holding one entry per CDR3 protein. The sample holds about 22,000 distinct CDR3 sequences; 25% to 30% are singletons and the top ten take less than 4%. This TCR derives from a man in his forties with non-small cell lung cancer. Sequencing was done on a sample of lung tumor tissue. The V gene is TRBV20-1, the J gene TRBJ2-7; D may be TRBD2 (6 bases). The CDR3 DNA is TGCAGTGCCCAACTTCCGGGAGCCCGAGGGGAGCAGTACTTC. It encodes CSAQLPGARGEQYF.